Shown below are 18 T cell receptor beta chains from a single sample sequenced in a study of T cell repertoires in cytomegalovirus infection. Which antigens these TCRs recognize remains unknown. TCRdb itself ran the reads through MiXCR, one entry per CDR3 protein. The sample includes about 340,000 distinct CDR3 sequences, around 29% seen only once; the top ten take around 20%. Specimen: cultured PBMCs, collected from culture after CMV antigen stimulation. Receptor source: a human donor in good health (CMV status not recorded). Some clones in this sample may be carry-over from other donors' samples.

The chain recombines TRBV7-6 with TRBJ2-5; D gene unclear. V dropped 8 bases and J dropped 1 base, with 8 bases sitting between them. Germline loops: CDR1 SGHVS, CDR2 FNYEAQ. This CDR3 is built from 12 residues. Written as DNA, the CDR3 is TGTGCCAGCGCTGCCCTCCAAGAGACCCAGTACTTC. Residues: CASAALQETQYF.

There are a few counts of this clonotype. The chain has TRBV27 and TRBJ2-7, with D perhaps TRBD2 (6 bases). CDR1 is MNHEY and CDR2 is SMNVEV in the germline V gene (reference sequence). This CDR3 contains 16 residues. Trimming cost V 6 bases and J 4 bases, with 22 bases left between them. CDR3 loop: CASSKEGRGREYEQYF. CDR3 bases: TGTGCCAGCAGCAAGGAGGGCCGGGGCCGGGAGTACGAGCAGTACTTC.

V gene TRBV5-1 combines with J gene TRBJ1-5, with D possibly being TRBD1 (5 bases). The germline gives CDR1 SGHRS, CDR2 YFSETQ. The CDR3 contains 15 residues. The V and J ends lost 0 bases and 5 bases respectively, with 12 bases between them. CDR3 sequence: CASSLGGEGYQPQHF. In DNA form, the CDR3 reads TGCGCCAGCAGCTTGGGAGGGGAGGGCTATCAGCCCCAGCATTTT.

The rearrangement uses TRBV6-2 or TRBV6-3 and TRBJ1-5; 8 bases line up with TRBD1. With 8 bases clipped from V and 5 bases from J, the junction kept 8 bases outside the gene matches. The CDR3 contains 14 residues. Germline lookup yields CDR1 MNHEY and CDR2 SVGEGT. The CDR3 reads CASGRTGPDQPQHF. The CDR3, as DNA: TGTGCCAGCGGCCGGACAGGGCCTGATCAGCCCCAGCATTTT.

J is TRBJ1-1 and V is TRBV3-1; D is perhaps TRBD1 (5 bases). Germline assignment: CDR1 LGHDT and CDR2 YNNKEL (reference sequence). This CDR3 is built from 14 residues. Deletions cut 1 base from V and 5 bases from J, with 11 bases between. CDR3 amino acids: CASSQGDAGTEAFF. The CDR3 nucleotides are TGTGCCAGCAGCCAAGGGGACGCGGGGACTGAAGCTTTCTTT.

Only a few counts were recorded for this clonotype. CDR3 sequence (DNA): TGCGCCAGCAGCCGCGACAGAGAGAATGAAAAACTGTTTTTT. Translation: CASSRDRENEKLFF. This chain connects TRBV4-1 to TRBJ1-4; possibly TRBD1 for D (5 bases). The CDR3 is 14 residues long. The germline CDR1 and CDR2 sequences are MGHRA and YSYEKL. Deletions cut 4 bases from V and 5 bases from J, with 11 bases between.

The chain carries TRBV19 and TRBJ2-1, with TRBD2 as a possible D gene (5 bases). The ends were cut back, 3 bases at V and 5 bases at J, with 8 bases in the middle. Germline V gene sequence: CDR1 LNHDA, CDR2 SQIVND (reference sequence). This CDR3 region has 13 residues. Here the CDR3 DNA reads TGTGCCAGTAGTATCGCGGGCCACAATGAGCAGTTCTTC. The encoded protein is CASSIAGHNEQFF.

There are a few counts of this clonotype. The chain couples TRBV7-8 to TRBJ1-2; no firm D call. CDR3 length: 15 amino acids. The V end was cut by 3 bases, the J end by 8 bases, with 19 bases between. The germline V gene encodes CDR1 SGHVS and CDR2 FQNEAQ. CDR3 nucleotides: TGTGCCAGCAGCTTGGATCCCGGGCCCCAATGGGGCTACACCTTC. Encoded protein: CASSLDPGPQWGYTF.

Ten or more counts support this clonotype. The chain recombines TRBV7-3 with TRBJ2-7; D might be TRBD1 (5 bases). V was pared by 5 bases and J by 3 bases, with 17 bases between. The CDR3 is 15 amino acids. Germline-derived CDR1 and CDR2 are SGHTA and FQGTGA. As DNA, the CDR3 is TGTGCCAGCAGCGCAGGGCCAATCCCTTTCTACGAGCAGTACTTC. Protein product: CASSAGPIPFYEQYF.

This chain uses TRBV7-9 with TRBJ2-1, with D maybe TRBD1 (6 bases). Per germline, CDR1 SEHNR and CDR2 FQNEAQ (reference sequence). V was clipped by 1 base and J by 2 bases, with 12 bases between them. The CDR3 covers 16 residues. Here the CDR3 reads CASSLVGRGTYNEQFF. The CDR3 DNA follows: TGTGCCAGCAGCTTAGTCGGCAGGGGAACCTACAATGAGCAGTTCTTC.

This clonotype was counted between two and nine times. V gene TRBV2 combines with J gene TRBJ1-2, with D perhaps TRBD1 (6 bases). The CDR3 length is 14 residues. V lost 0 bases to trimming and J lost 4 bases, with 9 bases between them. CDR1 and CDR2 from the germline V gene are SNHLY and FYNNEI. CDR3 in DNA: TGTGCCAGCAGTGAAGCAGGACAGAGCTATGGCTACACCTTC. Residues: CASSEAGQSYGYTF. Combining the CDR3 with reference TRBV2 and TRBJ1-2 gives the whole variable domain EPEVTQTPSHQVTQMGQEVILRCVPISNHLYFYWYRQILGQKVEFLVSFYNNEISEKSEIFDDQFSVERPDGSNFTLKIRSTKLEDSAMYFCASSEAGQSYGYTFGSGTRLTVV.

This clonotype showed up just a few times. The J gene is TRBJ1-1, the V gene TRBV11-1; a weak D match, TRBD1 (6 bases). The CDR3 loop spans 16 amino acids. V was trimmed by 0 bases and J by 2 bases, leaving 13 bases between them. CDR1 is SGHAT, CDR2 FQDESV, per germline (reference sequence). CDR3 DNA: TGTGCCAGCAGCTTAGCAATCGGGGGCCCCAACACTGAAGCTTTCTTT. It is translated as CASSLAIGGPNTEAFF. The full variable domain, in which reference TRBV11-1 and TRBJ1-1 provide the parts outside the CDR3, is EAEVAQSPRYKITEKSQAVAFWCDPISGHATLYWYRQILGQGPELLVQFQDESVVDDSQLPKDRFSAERLKGVDSTLKIQPAELGDSAMYLCASSLAIGGPNTEAFFGQGTRLTVV.

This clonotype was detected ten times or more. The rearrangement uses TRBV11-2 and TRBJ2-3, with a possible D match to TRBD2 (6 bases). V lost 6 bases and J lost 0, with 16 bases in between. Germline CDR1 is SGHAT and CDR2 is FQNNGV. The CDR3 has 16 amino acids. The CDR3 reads CASRRDFLTSTDTQYF. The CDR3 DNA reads TGTGCCAGCAGAAGGGACTTCCTTACTAGCACAGATACGCAGTATTTT. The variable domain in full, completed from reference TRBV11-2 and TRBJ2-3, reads EAGVAQSPRYKIIEKRQSVAFWCNPISGHATLYWYQQILGQGPKLLIQFQNNGVVDDSQLPKDRFSAERLKGVDSTLKIQPAKLEDSAVYLCASRRDFLTSTDTQYFGPGTRLTVL.

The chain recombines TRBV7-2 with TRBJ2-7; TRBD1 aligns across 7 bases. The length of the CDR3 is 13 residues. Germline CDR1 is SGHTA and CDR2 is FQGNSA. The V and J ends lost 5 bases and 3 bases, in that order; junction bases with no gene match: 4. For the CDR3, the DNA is TGTGCCAGCAGCCCTGACAGGGTCTACGAGCAGTACTTC. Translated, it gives CASSPDRVYEQYF. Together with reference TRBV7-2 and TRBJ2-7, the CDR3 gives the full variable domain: GAGVSQSPSNKVTEKGKDVELRCDPISGHTALYWYRQSLGQGLEFLIYFQGNSAPDKSGLPSDRFSAERTGGSVSTLTIQRTQQEDSAVYLCASSPDRVYEQYFGPGTRLTVT.

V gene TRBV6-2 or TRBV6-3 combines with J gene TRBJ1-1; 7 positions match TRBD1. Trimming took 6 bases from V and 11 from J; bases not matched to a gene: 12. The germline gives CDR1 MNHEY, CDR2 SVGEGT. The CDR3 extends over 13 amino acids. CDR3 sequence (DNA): TGTGCCAGCAGCCGTACAGGGGCCCGGACGGCTTTCTTT. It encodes CASSRTGARTAFF.

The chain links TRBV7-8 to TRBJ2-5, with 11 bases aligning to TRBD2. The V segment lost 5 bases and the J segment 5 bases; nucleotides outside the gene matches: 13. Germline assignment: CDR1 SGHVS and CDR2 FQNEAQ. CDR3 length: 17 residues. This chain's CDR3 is CASSEEISGGARETQYF. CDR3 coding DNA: TGTGCCAGCAGCGAGGAGATTAGCGGGGGGGCCAGGGAGACCCAGTACTTC. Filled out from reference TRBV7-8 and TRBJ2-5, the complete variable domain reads GAGVSQSPRYKVAKRGQDVALRCDPISGHVSLFWYQQALGQGPEFLTYFQNEAQLDKSGLPSDRFFAERPEGSVSTLKIQRTQQEDSAVYLCASSEEISGGARETQYFGPGTRLLVL.

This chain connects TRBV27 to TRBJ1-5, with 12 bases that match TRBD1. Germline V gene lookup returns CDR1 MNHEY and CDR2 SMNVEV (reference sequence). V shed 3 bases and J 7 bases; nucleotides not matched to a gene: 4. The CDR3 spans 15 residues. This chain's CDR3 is CASSFRGQGAQPQHF. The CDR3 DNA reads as TGTGCCAGCAGTTTTCGGGGACAGGGGGCACAGCCCCAGCATTTT.

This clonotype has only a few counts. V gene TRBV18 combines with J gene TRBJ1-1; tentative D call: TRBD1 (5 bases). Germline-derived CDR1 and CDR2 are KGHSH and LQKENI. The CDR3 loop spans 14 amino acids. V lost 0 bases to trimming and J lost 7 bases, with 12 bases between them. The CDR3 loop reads CASSPPGGGREAFF. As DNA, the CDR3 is TGTGCCAGCTCACCACCGGGGGGGGGTCGTGAAGCTTTCTTT.